The 30 T cell receptor beta chains listed next were all sequenced from one sample in a study of blood T cell repertoires in COVID-19. TCRdb's copy holds only in-frame clones and misses some; the assay was immunoSEQ multiplex PCR. Seen here are around 100,000 clones, 70% to 80% observed once, and the top ten hold approximately 31%. What was sequenced was peripheral blood. These receptors were obtained from a man between 65 and 85 years old with active or convalescent COVID-19.

The gene calls are TRBV7-9 and TRBJ1-1, with 8 bases lining up with TRBD1. CDR1 and CDR2 from the germline V gene are SEHNR and FQNEAQ (reference sequence). Trimming removed 5 bases from V and 3 bases from J; junction bases left unmatched: 5. The CDR3 totals 14 residues. In nucleotides, the CDR3 is TGTGCCAGCAGCGCGTGGACAGGGCACACTGAAGCTTTCTTT. Protein: CASSAWTGHTEAFF. The variable domain in full, with the rest retrieved from reference TRBV7-9 and TRBJ1-1, is DTGVSQNPRHKITKRGQNVTFRCDPISEHNRLYWYRQTLGQGPEFLTYFQNEAQLEKSRLLSDRFSAERPKGSFSTLEIQRTEQGDSAMYLCASSAWTGHTEAFFGQGTRLTVV.

This rearrangement joins TRBV24-1 to TRBJ2-1, with D tentatively TRBD2 (7 bases). Trimming left V 7 bases short and J 7 bases short, with 19 bases between. The CDR3 totals 15 residues. Per germline, CDR1 KGHDR and CDR2 SFDVKD. Written as DNA, the CDR3 is TGTGCCACCAGGAAGGGGGGGCTTGGGGGAAATGAGCAGTTCTTC. Amino acids: CATRKGGLGGNEQFF.

The rearrangement links TRBV2 to TRBJ1-1; 9 positions agree with TRBD1. Germline values: CDR1 SNHLY, CDR2 FYNNEI. The V and J ends lost 8 bases and 6 bases, in that order; junction bases with no gene match: 10. The CDR3 runs 14 residues. The CDR3 DNA reads as TGTGCCAGCCATACCGGGACAGGGTGGCCTGAAGCTTTCTTT. Its translation is CASHTGTGWPEAFF.

This clone appeared a single time. The chain is built from TRBV2 and TRBJ2-3; 11 positions match TRBD1. After removal of 11 bases from V and 1 base from J, the junction contained 5 bases not matched to a gene. CDR3 length equals 14 residues. In germline, CDR1 is SNHLY, CDR2 FYNNEI. This CDR3 is CAARDRGGTDTQYF. CDR3 nucleotides: TGTGCCGCCCGGGACAGGGGGGGCACAGATACGCAGTATTTT.

The chain combines TRBV28 with TRBJ2-7; no reliable D call. V lost 2 bases to trimming and J lost 4 bases, with 6 bases between them. The germline V gene has CDR1 MDHEN and CDR2 SYDVKM. This CDR3 comprises 12 residues. The CDR3 sequence: CASSLLEYEQYF. For the CDR3, the DNA is TGTGCCAGCAGTTTACTGGAGTACGAGCAGTACTTC.

V gene TRBV7-2 combines with J gene TRBJ2-3; 9 bases are a match to TRBD2. Losses at the gene ends were 1 base for V and 0 bases for J; bases not matched to a gene: 5. Looked up from germline, CDR1 is SGHTA and CDR2 is FQGNSA. CDR3 length: 17 amino acids. CDR3 residues: CASSLGLAGISTDTQYF. CDR3 DNA sequence: TGTGCCAGCAGCTTAGGCCTAGCGGGGATCAGCACAGATACGCAGTATTTT. Full variable domain (remainder filled in from reference TRBV7-2 and TRBJ2-3): GAGVSQSPSNKVTEKGKDVELRCDPISGHTALYWYRQSLGQGLEFLIYFQGNSAPDKSGLPSDRFSAERTGGSVSTLTIQRTQQEDSAVYLCASSLGLAGISTDTQYFGPGTRLTVL.

The chain combines TRBV4-1 with TRBJ2-1, with a tentative D call TRBD2 (7 bases). Germline V CDR1 and CDR2: MGHRA, YSYEKL. Trimming stripped 4 bases from V and 4 bases from J, with 14 bases between. The CDR3 covers 15 residues. CDR3 nucleotide sequence: TGCGCCAGCAGCCTAAAGGGGGGGGGTTACAATGAGCAGTTCTTC. Its protein is CASSLKGGGYNEQFF.

The rearrangement joins TRBV5-4 to TRBJ1-4; D possibly corresponds to TRBD1 (5 bases). V shed 3 bases and J shed 0 bases, with 15 bases lying between them. Looked up from germline, CDR1 is SGHNT and CDR2 is YYREEE (reference sequence). There are 17 residues in the CDR3. CDR3 loop: CASSWGVRGATNEKLFF. CDR3 nucleotides: TGTGCCAGCAGCTGGGGGGTTCGAGGTGCAACTAATGAAAAACTGTTTTTT.

V usage is TRBV4-1 and J usage is TRBJ2-1, with D perhaps TRBD1 (5 bases). Trimming removed 3 bases at V and 11 bases at J, with 11 bases between. CDR3 length: 12 residues. Germline assignment: CDR1 MGHRA and CDR2 YSYEKL. The CDR3 region is CASSHQGRKQFF. The DNA for the CDR3 is TGCGCCAGCAGCCACCAGGGAAGAAAGCAGTTCTTC.

CDR3 residues: CASSFGLAGRIYEQYF. The CDR3 DNA reads as TGTGCCAGCAGTTTCGGACTAGCGGGGAGGATCTACGAGCAGTACTTC. The rearrangement links TRBV28 to TRBJ2-7; 12 nucleotides align to TRBD2. Trimming cost V 3 bases and J 3 bases; bases outside gene matches: 6. Germline-derived CDR1 and CDR2 are MDHEN and SYDVKM. This CDR3 region has 16 residues.

J is TRBJ1-5 and V is TRBV18; unclear D gene. Per the germline V gene, CDR1 is KGHSH and CDR2 is LQKENI. The V end lost 5 bases, the J end lost 6 bases, and 11 bases lay between the germline ends. The CDR3 is made up of 13 amino acids. The CDR3 loop reads CASSTGRGQPQHF. CDR3 nucleotides: TGTGCCAGCTCAACTGGGCGGGGTCAGCCCCAGCATTTT.

This chain links TRBV9 with TRBJ2-5, with 11 bases that match TRBD2. Trimming took 4 bases from V and 4 from J; bases not matched to a gene: 9. The CDR3 loop spans 16 amino acids. The germline V gene has CDR1 SGDLS and CDR2 YYNGEE. CDR3 in amino acids: CASSPRLAGTLETQYF. The CDR3 DNA follows: TGTGCCAGCAGCCCCCGACTAGCGGGGACTTTAGAGACCCAGTACTTC.

This CDR3 reads CASSAYTVLSYNEQFF. CDR3 sequence (DNA): TGTGCCAGCAGCGCCTACACAGTACTCTCCTACAATGAGCAGTTCTTC. The chain combines TRBV7-2 with TRBJ2-1; no clear D gene. The germline gives CDR1 SGHTA, CDR2 FQGNSA. The V gene lost 5 bases and the J gene lost 0 bases, with 14 bases spanning the gap. The CDR3 totals 16 residues.

V is TRBV7-8 and J is TRBJ1-2, with 11 bases identical to TRBD1. The V gene end was trimmed by 5 bases and the J gene end by 8 bases; junction bases not matched to a gene: 22. The V gene's germline CDR1 is SGHVS and CDR2 FQNEAQ. This CDR3 contains 19 residues. CDR3 in amino acids: CASSLTSGTGGIVGRGYTF. CDR3 bases: TGTGCCAGCAGCCTCACCTCCGGGACAGGGGGTATTGTGGGCCGGGGCTACACCTTC.

The rearrangement uses TRBV6-5 and TRBJ1-1; 11 bases map to TRBD1. The germline V gene has CDR1 MNHEY and CDR2 SVGAGI. The length of the CDR3 is 16 residues. Trimming at V came to 4 bases and at J to 4 bases, leaving 8 bases not matched to a gene. CDR3 protein: CASSLSGQGATTEAFF. For the CDR3, the DNA is TGTGCCAGCAGTTTATCAGGACAGGGGGCTACCACTGAAGCTTTCTTT.

The V call is TRBV5-1, the J call TRBJ1-1; weak D call: TRBD1 (5 bases). CDR3 length: 13 residues. Trimming shortened V by 0 bases and J by 6 bases, and 9 bases separated the two germline ends. Germline V gene lookup returns CDR1 SGHRS and CDR2 YFSETQ. DNA for the CDR3: TGCGCCAGCAGCTTGGAAGGGGCCCCTGAAGCTTTCTTT. Translated: CASSLEGAPEAFF.

In its sample, this clone was seen a few times. An end of the junction differs from the germline gene, which may be a read error. V and J are TRBV7-7 and TRBJ2-2, with D hard to call. Per the germline V gene, CDR1 is SSHAT and CDR2 is FNYEAQ (reference sequence). CDR3 length equals 17 residues. CDR3 amino acids: CASSLVGSDTNTGELFF. The CDR3 DNA is TGTGCTAGCAGCTTAGTCGGAAGTGACACGAACACCGGGGAGCTGTTTTTT.

This chain joins TRBV19 and TRBJ2-3; 7 nucleotides agree with TRBD1. The V gene's germline CDR1 is LNHDA and CDR2 SQIVND (reference sequence). There are 14 residues in the CDR3. The trim removed 1 base at V and 3 bases at J, leaving 1 base unmatched. The CDR3 reads CASSIGQGTDTQYF. In DNA, the CDR3 is TGTGCCAGTAGTATAGGACAGGGAACAGATACGCAGTATTTT.

The count of this clone is one. CDR3 in DNA: TGTGCCAGCAGCCAAGTCCGACAGATTTCGGACGAGCAGTACTTC. It codes for CASSQVRQISDEQYF. The V gene is TRBV14, the J gene TRBJ2-7, with TRBD1 as a possible D gene (5 bases). Germline CDR1 is SGHDN and CDR2 is FVKESK. This CDR3 is built from 15 residues. Trimming removed 1 base from V and 5 bases from J, with 15 bases in between.

The J gene is TRBJ1-5, the V gene TRBV7-2; D remains ambiguous. V dropped 5 bases and J dropped 5 bases, with 13 bases sitting between them. The CDR3 consists of 14 residues. Germline CDR1 and CDR2: SGHTA and FQGNSA. Written as DNA, the CDR3 is TGTGCCAGCAGCCTTCTCGGGGTGGATCAGCCCCAGCATTTT. Its translation: CASSLLGVDQPQHF.

The rearrangement joins TRBV5-4 to TRBJ2-1, with TRBD2 matching 9 bases. V was pared by 4 bases and J by 5 bases, with 16 bases of the junction left unmatched. The CDR3 is made up of 18 amino acids. Germline V gene data show CDR1 as SGHNT and CDR2 as YYREEE (reference sequence). This CDR3 is CASSPPPPRGGLDNEQFF. The CDR3 nucleotides read TGTGCCAGCAGCCCTCCCCCCCCGCGGGGGGGCTTGGACAATGAGCAGTTCTTC. Looking up the rest from reference TRBV5-4 and TRBJ2-1 gives the full variable domain: ETGVTQSPTHLIKTRGQQVTLRCSSQSGHNTVSWYQQALGQGPQFIFQYYREEENGRGNFPPRFSGLQFPNYSSELNVNALELDDSALYLCASSPPPPRGGLDNEQFFGPGTRLTVL.

The chain recombines TRBV7-9 with TRBJ2-2, with TRBD2 as a possible D gene (5 bases). The CDR3 has 15 residues. V lost 7 bases to trimming and J lost 0 bases, with 12 bases between them. Germline CDR1 and CDR2: SEHNR and FQNEAQ (reference sequence). The CDR3 region is CASTLGDTNTGELFF. The CDR3 nucleotides are TGTGCCAGCACCCTGGGAGATACGAACACCGGGGAGCTGTTTTTT.

This chain links TRBV5-5 with TRBJ1-5; perhaps TRBD1 as D (6 bases). The CDR3 covers 14 residues. Germline V gives CDR1 SGHKS, CDR2 YYEKEE (reference sequence). V shed 1 base and J shed 9 bases, with 14 bases lying between them. DNA of the CDR3: TGTGCCAGCAGCTTGACGAACAGGGAAGGGCCCCAGCATTTT. Translation gives CASSLTNREGPQHF.

In this sample, this clone turned up a few times. The J gene is TRBJ1-1, the V gene TRBV6-6, with TRBD1 matching 9 bases. CDR3 length equals 13 residues. The ends lost 4 bases at V and 8 bases at J; junction bases unmatched: 5. CDR1 and CDR2 from the germline V gene are MNHNY and SVGAGI (reference sequence). For the CDR3, the DNA is TGTGCCAGCAGTTTCGACAGGGGGGAAGAAGCTTTCTTT. Translation: CASSFDRGEEAFF.

This clone was found once. The CDR3 reads CASSPVGGLNYGYTF. The CDR3 DNA follows: TGTGCCAGCAGCCCGGTCGGGGGGCTAAACTATGGCTACACCTTC. The chain employs TRBV5-4 and TRBJ1-2; possibly TRBD1 for D (6 bases). Germline CDR1 is SGHNT and CDR2 is YYREEE (reference sequence). Between the trimmed V and J ends, which lost 4 bases and 2 bases, there was a span of 15 bases. CDR3 length: 15 residues.

The chain combines TRBV6-1 with TRBJ1-2; no clear D gene. CDR3 length: 11 residues. Trimming shortened V by 3 bases and J by 7 bases, and 6 bases separated the two germline ends. CDR1 and CDR2 from the germline V gene are MNHNS and SASEGT. Here the CDR3 reads CASSDISGYTF. CDR3 bases: TGTGCCAGCAGTGATATCTCTGGCTACACCTTC.

The gene calls are TRBV4-1 and TRBJ2-7; TRBD1 matches at 8 bases. V lost 0 bases and J lost 4; bases outside the gene matches: 5. The CDR3 consists of 15 residues. Germline CDR1 MGHRA, CDR2 YSYEKL. The CDR3 sequence is CASSQDSGGYYEQYF. The CDR3 DNA follows: TGCGCCAGCAGCCAAGATTCAGGGGGCTATTACGAGCAGTACTTC.

V is TRBV11-3 and J is TRBJ2-7, with 7 bases fitting TRBD1. From germline, CDR1 is SGHNT and CDR2 YENEEA. Trimming cost V 3 bases and J 2 bases; bases outside gene matches: 7. This CDR3 is built from 15 residues. The CDR3 DNA reads as TGTGCCAGCAGCTTGAAAGGGGACAGTGCCTACGAGCAGTACTTC. Residues: CASSLKGDSAYEQYF.

This clone was detected only once. CDR3 coding DNA: TGTGCCACGAGTTCCGGGACAGGTCCGACGACTGGAAACACCATATATTTT. This translates into CATSSGTGPTTGNTIYF. The rearrangement joins TRBV15 to TRBJ1-3; 8 nucleotides align to TRBD1. Trimming took 9 bases from V and 2 from J; bases not matched to a gene: 15. The CDR3 is 17 residues long. CDR1 and CDR2 (germline): LNHNV, YYDKDF (reference sequence).

The chain links TRBV24-1 to TRBJ1-5; the D gene is possibly TRBD1 (5 bases). Germline-derived CDR1 and CDR2 are KGHDR and SFDVKD. The CDR3 has 13 residues. V was trimmed by 3 bases and J by 7 bases, leaving 9 bases between them. In DNA, the CDR3 is TGTGCCACCAGTGATGGAGGGGAACAGCCCCAGCATTTT. The encoded protein is CATSDGGEQPQHF.